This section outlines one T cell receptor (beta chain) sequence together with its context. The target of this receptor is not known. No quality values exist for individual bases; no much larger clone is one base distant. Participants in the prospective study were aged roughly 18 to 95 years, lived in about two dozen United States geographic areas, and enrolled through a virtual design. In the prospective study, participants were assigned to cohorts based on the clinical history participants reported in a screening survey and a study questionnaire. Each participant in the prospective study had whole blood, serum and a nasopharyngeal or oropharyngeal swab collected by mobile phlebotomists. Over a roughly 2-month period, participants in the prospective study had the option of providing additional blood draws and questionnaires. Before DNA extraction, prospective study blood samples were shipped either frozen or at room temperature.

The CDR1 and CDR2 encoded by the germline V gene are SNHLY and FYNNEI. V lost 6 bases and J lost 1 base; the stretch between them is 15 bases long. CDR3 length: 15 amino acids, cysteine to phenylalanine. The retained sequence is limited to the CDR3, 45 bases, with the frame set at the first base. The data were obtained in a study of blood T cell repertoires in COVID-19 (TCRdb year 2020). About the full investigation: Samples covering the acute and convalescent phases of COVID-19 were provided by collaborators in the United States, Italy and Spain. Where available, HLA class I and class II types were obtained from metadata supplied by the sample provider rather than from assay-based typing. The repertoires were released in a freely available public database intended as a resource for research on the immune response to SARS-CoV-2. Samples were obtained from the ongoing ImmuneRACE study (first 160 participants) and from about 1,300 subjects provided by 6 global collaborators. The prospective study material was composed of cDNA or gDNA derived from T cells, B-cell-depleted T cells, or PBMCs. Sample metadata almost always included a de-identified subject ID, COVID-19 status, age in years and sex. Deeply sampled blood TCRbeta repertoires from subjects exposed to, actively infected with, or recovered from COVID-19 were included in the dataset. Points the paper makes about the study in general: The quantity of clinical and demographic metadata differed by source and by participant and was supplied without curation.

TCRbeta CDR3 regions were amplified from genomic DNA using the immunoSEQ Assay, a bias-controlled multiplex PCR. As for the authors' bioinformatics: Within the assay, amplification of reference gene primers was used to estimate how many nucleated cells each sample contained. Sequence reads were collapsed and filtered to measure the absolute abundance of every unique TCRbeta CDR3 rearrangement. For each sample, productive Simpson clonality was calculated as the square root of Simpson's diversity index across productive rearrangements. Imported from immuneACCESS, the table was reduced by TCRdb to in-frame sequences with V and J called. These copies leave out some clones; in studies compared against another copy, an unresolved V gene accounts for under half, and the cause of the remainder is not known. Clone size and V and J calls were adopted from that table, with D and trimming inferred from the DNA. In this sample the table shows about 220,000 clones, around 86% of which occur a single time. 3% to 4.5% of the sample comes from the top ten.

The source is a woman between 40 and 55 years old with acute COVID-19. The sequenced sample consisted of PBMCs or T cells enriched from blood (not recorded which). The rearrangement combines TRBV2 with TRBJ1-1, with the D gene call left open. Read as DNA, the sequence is TGTGCCAGCAGAGGTCATGGTTCGGGGAACACTGAAGCTTTCTTT. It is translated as CASRGHGSGNTEAFF. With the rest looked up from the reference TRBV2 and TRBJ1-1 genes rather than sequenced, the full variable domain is EPEVTQTPSHQVTQMGQEVILRCVPISNHLYFYWYRQILGQKVEFLVSFYNNEISEKSEIFDDQFSVERPDGSNFTLKIRSTKLEDSAMYFCASRGHGSGNTEAFFGQGTRLTVV.